The clone carrying this T cell receptor beta chain was recorded only once. The antigen remains undetermined. A much larger clone sits a single nucleotide away, making a read error possible. Profiling that covered TCR beta VDJ and CDR3 relied on genomic DNA as its template. TCRdb fed the reads into MiXCR, producing one record per CDR3 protein. Of about 190,000 distinct CDR3 sequences listed, approximately 52% were seen once; the top ten hold approximately 16%. This sample is part of a study of CD8+CD57+ T cells in acquired aplastic anemia. Study-wide background: As sequenced from healthy donors, CD4+ cells averaged roughly 10 million reads.

The CDR3 extends over 14 amino acids. V was trimmed by 6 bases and J by 4 bases, leaving 10 bases between them. Germline assignment: CDR1 SGHAT and CDR2 FQNNGV. Study-level findings and limits: In CD8+ cells, Simpson's diversity showed no significant difference between patients and controls.

The chain is built from TRBV11-2 and TRBJ1-6; D gene uncertain. Material for sequencing was sorted CD4+, CD8+, or CD8+CD57+ T cells (not recorded which) from PBMCs. The TCR sequence derives from a human donor in good health, serving as a control. In DNA, the CDR3 is TGTGCCAGCAGGCAAGTGAGATATAATTCACCCCTCCACTTT. It specifies CASRQVRYNSPLHF.